This TCR beta chain was identified in a study of shared clonotypes between healthy human individuals. For this clone: Its target is not known. The sample contains more than one DNA sequence encoding this CDR3.

Here immunoSEQ multiplex PCR was the method, and the copy in TCRdb shows in-frame clones only, minus some. The repertoire holds approximately 1.5 million clones, with 95% to 99% as singletons. Notes on the study in general: With a handful of donors compared, 5% to 5.5% of naive CD4 clonotypes were shared.

The CDR3 loop spans 15 amino acids. V was clipped by 0 bases and J by 3 bases, with 11 bases between them. Per germline, CDR1 SGDLS and CDR2 YYNGEE. The receptor's source is a man aged 25 to 40 in good health. Sequencing used naive CD4+ T cells sorted from blood. This sample's subset: CD45RA+ positively selected. V gene TRBV9 combines with J gene TRBJ2-3; a weak D match, TRBD2 (5 bases). CDR3 DNA: TGTGCCAGCAGCGTAGTGTCGGGAAGTACAGATACGCAGTATTTT. It codes for CASSVVSGSTDTQYF.